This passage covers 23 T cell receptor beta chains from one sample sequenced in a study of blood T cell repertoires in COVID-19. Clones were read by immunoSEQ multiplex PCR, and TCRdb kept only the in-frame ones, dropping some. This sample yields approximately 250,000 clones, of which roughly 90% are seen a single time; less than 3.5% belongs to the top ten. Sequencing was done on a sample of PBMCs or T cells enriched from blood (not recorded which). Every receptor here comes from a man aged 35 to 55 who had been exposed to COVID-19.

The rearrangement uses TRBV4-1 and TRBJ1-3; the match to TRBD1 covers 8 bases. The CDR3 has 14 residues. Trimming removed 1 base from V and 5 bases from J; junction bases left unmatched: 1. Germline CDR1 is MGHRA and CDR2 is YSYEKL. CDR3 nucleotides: TGCGCCAGCAGCCAAGGCAGGGGGCGAAACACCATATATTTT. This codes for CASSQGRGRNTIYF.

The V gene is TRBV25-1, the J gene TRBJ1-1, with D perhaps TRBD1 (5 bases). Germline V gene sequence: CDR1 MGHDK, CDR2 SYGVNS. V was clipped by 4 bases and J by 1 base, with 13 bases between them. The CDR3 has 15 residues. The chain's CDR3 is CASSAWVGGNTEAFF. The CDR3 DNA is TGTGCCAGCAGTGCATGGGTCGGGGGGAACACTGAAGCTTTCTTT.

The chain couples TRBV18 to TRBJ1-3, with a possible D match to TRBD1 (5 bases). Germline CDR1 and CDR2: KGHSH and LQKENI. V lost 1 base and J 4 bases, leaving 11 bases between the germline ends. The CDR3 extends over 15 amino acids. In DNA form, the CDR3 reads TGTGCCAGCTCACCACGGCGTGGGGCAGGAAACACCATATATTTT. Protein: CASSPRRGAGNTIYF.

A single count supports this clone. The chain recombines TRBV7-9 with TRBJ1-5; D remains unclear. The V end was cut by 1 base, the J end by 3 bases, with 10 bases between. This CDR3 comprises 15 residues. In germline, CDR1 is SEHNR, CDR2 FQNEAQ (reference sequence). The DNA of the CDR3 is TGTGCCAGCAGCTTAGGACTCCGGGACAATCAGCCCCAGCATTTT. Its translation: CASSLGLRDNQPQHF.

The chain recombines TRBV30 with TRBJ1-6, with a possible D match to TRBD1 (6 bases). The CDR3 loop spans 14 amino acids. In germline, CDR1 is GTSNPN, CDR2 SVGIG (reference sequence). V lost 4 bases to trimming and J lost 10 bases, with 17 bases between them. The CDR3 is CAWTLEGGRSPLHF. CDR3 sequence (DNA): TGTGCCTGGACCCTCGAGGGGGGGCGATCACCCCTCCACTTT.

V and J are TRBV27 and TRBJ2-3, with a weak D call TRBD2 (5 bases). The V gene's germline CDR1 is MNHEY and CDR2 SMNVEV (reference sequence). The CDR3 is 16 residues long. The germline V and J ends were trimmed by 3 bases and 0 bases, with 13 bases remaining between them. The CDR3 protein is CASSFMGSESTDTQYF. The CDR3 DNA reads TGTGCCAGCAGTTTTATGGGGAGTGAGAGCACAGATACGCAGTATTTT.

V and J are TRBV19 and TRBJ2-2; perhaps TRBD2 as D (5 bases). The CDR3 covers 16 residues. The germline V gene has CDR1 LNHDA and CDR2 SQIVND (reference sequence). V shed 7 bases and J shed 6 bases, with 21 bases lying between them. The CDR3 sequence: CASKFPRGPVAGELFF. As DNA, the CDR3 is TGTGCCAGTAAATTTCCCAGAGGGCCGGTGGCCGGGGAGCTGTTTTTT. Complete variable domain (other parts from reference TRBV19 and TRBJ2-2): DGGITQSPKYLFRKEGQNVTLSCEQNLNHDAMYWYRQDPGQGLRLIYYSQIVNDFQKGDIAEGYSVSREKKESFPLTVTSAQKNPTAFYLCASKFPRGPVAGELFFGEGSRLTVL.

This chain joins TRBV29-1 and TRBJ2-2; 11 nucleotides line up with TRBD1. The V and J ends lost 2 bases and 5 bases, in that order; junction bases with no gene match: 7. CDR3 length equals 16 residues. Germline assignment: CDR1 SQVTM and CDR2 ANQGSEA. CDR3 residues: CSVEKSGTGGTGELFF. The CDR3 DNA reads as TGCAGCGTTGAAAAATCAGGGACAGGGGGTACCGGGGAGCTGTTTTTT.

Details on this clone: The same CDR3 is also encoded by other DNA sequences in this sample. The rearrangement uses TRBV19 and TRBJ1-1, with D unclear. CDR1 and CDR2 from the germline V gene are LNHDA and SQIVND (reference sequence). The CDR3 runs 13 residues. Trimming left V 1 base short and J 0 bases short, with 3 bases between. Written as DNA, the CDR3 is TGTGCCAGTAGTATAGCCGTGAACACTGAAGCTTTCTTT. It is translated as CASSIAVNTEAFF.

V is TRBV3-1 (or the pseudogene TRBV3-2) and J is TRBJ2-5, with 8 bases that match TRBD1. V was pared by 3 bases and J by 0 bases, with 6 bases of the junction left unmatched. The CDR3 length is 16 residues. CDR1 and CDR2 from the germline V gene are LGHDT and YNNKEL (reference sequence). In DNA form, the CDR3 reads TGTGCCAGCAGCCATCAGACAGGGGAAGACCAAGAGACCCAGTACTTC. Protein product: CASSHQTGEDQETQYF.

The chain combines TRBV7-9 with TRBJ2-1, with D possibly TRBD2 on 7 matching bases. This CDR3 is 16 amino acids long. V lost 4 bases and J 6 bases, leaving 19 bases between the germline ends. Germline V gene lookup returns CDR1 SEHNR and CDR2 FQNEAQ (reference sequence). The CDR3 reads CASSSGGGSNVNEQFF. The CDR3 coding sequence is TGTGCCAGCAGCTCTGGGGGCGGGAGTAACGTCAATGAGCAGTTCTTC. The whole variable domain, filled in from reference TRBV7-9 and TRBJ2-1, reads DTGVSQNPRHKITKRGQNVTFRCDPISEHNRLYWYRQTLGQGPEFLTYFQNEAQLEKSRLLSDRFSAERPKGSFSTLEIQRTEQGDSAMYLCASSSGGGSNVNEQFFGPGTRLTVL.

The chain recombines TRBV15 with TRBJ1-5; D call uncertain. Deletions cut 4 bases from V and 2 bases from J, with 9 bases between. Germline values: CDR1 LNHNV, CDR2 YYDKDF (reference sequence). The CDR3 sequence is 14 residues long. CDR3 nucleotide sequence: TGTGCCACCAGCATGATAGGAGGCAATCAGCCCCAGCATTTT. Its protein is CATSMIGGNQPQHF.

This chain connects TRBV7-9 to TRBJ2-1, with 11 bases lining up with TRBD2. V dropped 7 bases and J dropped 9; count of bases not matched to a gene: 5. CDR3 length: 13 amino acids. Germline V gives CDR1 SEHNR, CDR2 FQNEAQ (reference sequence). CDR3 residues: CASTTSGRPEQFF. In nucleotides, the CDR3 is TGTGCCAGCACAACTAGCGGGAGACCTGAGCAGTTCTTC. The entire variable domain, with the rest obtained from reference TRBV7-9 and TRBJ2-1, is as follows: DTGVSQNPRHKITKRGQNVTFRCDPISEHNRLYWYRQTLGQGPEFLTYFQNEAQLEKSRLLSDRFSAERPKGSFSTLEIQRTEQGDSAMYLCASTTSGRPEQFFGPGTRLTVL.

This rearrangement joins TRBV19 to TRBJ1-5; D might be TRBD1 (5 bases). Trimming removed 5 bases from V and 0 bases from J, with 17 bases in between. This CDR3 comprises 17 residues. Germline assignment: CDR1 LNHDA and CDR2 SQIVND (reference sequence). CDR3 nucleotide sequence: TGTGCCAGTAGTCCCCGGTGGGGCTCTGATAGCAATCAGCCCCAGCATTTT. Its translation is CASSPRWGSDSNQPQHF.

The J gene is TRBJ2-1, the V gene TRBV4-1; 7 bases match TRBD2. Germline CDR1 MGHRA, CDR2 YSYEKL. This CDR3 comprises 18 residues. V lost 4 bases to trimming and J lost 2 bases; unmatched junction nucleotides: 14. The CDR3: CASSRLGISGFTYNEQFF. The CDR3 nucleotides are TGCGCCAGCAGCCGCCTAGGTATTAGCGGGTTTACCTACAATGAGCAGTTCTTC.

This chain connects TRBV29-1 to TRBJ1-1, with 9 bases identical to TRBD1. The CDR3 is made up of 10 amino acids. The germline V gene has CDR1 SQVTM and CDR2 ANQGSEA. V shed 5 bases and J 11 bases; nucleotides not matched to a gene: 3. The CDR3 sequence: CSVRTGVAFF. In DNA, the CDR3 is TGCAGCGTTAGGACAGGGGTCGCTTTCTTT. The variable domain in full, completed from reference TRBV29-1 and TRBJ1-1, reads SAVISQKPSRDICQRGTSLTIQCQVDSQVTMMFWYRQQPGQSLTLIATANQGSEATYESGFVIDKFPISRPNLTFSTLTVSNMSPEDSSIYLCSVRTGVAFFGQGTRLTVV.

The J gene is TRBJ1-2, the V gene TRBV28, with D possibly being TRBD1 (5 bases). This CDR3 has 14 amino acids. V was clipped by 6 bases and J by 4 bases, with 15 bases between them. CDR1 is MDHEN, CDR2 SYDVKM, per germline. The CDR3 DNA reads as TGTGCCAGCAGGCCCCCGGGGGGGAGCTATGGCTACACCTTC. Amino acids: CASRPPGGSYGYTF.

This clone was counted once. The CDR3 loop reads CASSGYNLAIGSPLHF. CDR3 sequence (DNA): TGTGCCAGCAGTGGTTATAACCTTGCTATTGGTTCACCCCTCCACTTT. V gene TRBV2 combines with J gene TRBJ1-6; D not resolved. Per the germline V gene, CDR1 is SNHLY and CDR2 is FYNNEI. The CDR3 is 16 residues long. Trimming took 4 bases from V and 9 from J, leaving 19 bases between them.

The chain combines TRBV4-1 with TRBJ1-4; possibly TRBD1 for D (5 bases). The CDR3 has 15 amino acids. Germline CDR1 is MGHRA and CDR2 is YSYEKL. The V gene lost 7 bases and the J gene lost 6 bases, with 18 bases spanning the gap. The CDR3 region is CASTRVGSEYEKLFF. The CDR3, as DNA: TGCGCCAGCACCAGGGTAGGATCGGAATATGAAAAACTGTTTTTT.

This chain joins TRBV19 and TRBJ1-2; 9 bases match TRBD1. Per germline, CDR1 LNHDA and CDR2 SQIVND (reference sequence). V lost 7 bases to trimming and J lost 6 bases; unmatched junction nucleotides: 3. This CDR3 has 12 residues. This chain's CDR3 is CASTRQGDGYTF. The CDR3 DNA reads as TGTGCCAGTACCCGACAGGGGGATGGCTACACCTTC.

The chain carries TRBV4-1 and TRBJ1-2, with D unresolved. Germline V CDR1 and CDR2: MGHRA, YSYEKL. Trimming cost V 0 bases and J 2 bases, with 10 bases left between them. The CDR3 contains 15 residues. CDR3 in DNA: TGCGCCAGCAGCCAAGATAACAGTAAAAACTATGGCTACACCTTC. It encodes CASSQDNSKNYGYTF.

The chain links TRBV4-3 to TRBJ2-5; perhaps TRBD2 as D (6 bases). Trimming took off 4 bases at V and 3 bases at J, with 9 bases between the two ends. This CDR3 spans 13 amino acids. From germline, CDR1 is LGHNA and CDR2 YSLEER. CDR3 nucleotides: TGCGCCAGCAGCCCCGGACTAAAAGAGACCCAGTACTTC. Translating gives CASSPGLKETQYF.

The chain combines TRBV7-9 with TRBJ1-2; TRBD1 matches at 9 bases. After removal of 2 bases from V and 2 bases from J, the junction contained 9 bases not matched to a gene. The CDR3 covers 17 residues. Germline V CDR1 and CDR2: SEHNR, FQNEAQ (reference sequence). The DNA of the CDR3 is TGTGCCAGCAGCTTAATAATCACTGGACAGGGGAACTATGGCTACACCTTC. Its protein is CASSLIITGQGNYGYTF.